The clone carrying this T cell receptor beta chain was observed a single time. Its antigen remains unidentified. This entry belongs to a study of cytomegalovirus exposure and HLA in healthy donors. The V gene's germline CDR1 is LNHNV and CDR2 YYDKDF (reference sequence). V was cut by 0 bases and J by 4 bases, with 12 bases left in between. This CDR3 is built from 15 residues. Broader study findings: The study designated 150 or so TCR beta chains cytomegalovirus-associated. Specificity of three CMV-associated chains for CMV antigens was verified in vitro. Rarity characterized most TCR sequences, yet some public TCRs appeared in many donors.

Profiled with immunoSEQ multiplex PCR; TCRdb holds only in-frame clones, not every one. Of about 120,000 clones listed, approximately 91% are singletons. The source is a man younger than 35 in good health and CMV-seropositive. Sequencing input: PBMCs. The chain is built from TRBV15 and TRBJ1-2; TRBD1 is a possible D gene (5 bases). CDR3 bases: TGTGCCACCAGCAGAGATGGGGCAGGGCGCTATGGCTACACCTTC. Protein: CATSRDGAGRYGYTF.